These 6 T cell receptor beta chains originate from one sample sequenced in a study of regulatory T cells in long-lasting Graves disease. According to the study, TCR beta libraries were built with iRepertoire HTBI primers and CDR3-region Arm-PCR. TCRdb fed the multiplex PCR reads into MiXCR, producing one record per CDR3 protein. The top ten hold about 20% of the sample, which has 680,000 or so distinct CDR3 sequences, 15% to 20% seen once. Time point of the sample: newly diagnosed GD, antithyroid drugs for less than 3 months. The TCR library was prepared using RNA isolated from PBMCs. This same sample was also part of a study on T cells in Graves' hyperthyroidism and ophthalmopathy.

Sequencing used peripheral blood mononuclear cells (PBMCs), obtained at new diagnosis, from a patient treated with antithyroid drugs. The receptors derive from a woman aged 25 to 45 with Graves disease.

This clonotype was seen repeatedly, ten times or more. This chain uses TRBV28 with TRBJ1-1; tentatively, D is TRBD1 (5 bases). This CDR3 contains 14 residues. Per germline, CDR1 MDHEN and CDR2 SYDVKM. The V end lost 6 bases, the J end lost 0 bases, and 11 bases lay between the germline ends. The CDR3 DNA follows: TGTGCCAGCAGCATCGGGGGGATGAACACTGAAGCTTTCTTT. It yields the protein CASSIGGMNTEAFF.

This clonotype came up a few times. The V call is TRBV6-1, the J call TRBJ2-7; 7 bases match TRBD2. The length of the CDR3 is 14 residues. With 6 bases clipped from V and 0 bases from J, the junction kept 5 bases outside the gene matches. Germline loops: CDR1 MNHNS, CDR2 SASEGT. This chain's CDR3 is CASRTSSGSYEQYF. The CDR3 DNA is TGTGCCAGCAGAACGTCTAGCGGCTCCTACGAGCAGTACTTC.

This clonotype was recorded a few times. The CDR3 loop is CASSLGLAWNEQFF. The CDR3, as DNA: TGTGCCAGCAGCTTGGGGCTAGCCTGGAATGAGCAGTTCTTC. J is TRBJ2-1 and V is TRBV5-5, with D possibly matching TRBD2 (5 bases). V lost 0 bases, J lost 7 bases, and 11 bases lay in between. The CDR3 totals 14 residues. Germline lookup yields CDR1 SGHKS and CDR2 YYEKEE (reference sequence). Based on the CDR3 plus reference TRBV5-5 and TRBJ2-1, the full variable domain is DAGVTQSPTHLIKTRGQQVTLRCSPISGHKSVSWYQQVLGQGPQFIFQYYEKEERGRGNFPDRFSARQFPNYSSELNVNALLLGDSALYLCASSLGLAWNEQFFGPGTRLTVL.

This clonotype was detected once. The chain employs TRBV5-6 and TRBJ2-1; 9 nucleotides match TRBD1. V shed 2 bases and J 3 bases; nucleotides not matched to a gene: 3. Germline V gene data show CDR1 as SGHDT and CDR2 as YYEEEE. The CDR3 extends over 15 amino acids. The CDR3 DNA follows: TGTGCCAGCAGCTTACAGGGGGCCGGCTACAATGAGCAGTTCTTC. Protein product: CASSLQGAGYNEQFF.

The CDR3 coding sequence is TGTGCCAGCAGTGTCGAGGGGACAACCGGAAACACCATATATTTT. It codes for CASSVEGTTGNTIYF. This chain links TRBV6-2 or TRBV6-3 with TRBJ1-3; TRBD1 might be the D (6 bases). Looked up from germline, CDR1 is MNHEY and CDR2 is SVGEGT. The CDR3 spans 15 residues. Trimming removed 5 bases at V and 4 bases at J, with 15 bases between.

The CDR3 reads CAWGRGQGYQETQYF. Written as DNA, the CDR3 is TGTGCCTGGGGACGGGGACAGGGGTACCAAGAGACCCAGTACTTC. The genes are TRBV30 and TRBJ2-5, with TRBD1 identical over 10 bases. The CDR3 runs 15 residues. Trimming at V came to 5 bases and at J to 0 bases, leaving 6 bases not matched to a gene. CDR1 is GTSNPN and CDR2 is SVGIG in the germline V gene (reference sequence).